This entry lists 11 T cell receptor beta chains sequenced from one sample in a study of cytomegalovirus exposure and HLA in healthy donors. A multiplex PCR was run with 60 Vbeta primers and 13 Jbeta primers. Method: immunoSEQ multiplex PCR; TCRdb's copy keeps in-frame clones and lacks some. This repertoire shows 200,000 to 250,000 clones, around 76% found once; its top ten account for approximately 0.6%. The sequenced material came from PBMCs. These receptors were obtained from a young man in good health and CMV-seronegative.

V usage is TRBV5-4 and J usage is TRBJ1-1, with 10 nucleotides matching TRBD1. CDR3 length: 15 residues. Germline loops: CDR1 SGHNT, CDR2 YYREEE (reference sequence). V shed 5 bases and J 3 bases; nucleotides not matched to a gene: 7. As DNA, the CDR3 is TGTGCCAGCAGAGCCGGGACAGGGGTCGACACTGAAGCTTTCTTT. It encodes CASRAGTGVDTEAFF.

This clone has just a few counts. Its ends do not fully match the called genes, so a read error is possible. The chain couples TRBV7-9 to TRBJ2-7; a weak D match, TRBD1 (5 bases). CDR3 length equals 15 residues. The V gene's germline CDR1 is SEHNR and CDR2 FQNEAQ (reference sequence). The CDR3 nucleotides are TGTTCCAGCAGCCTCGCACTTTGGCAGGGCGGCGAGCAGTACTTC. This codes for CSSSLALWQGGEQYF. Variable domain in full (rest from reference TRBV7-9 and TRBJ2-7): DTGVSQNPRHKITKRGQNVTFRCDPISEHNRLYWYRQTLGQGPEFLTYFQNEAQLEKSRLLSDRFSAERPKGSFSTLEIQRTEQGDSAMYLCSSSLALWQGGEQYFGPGTRLTVT.

This chain links TRBV5-4 with TRBJ2-7; 10 positions agree with TRBD1. Germline CDR1 and CDR2: SGHNT and YYREEE (reference sequence). The CDR3 runs to 15 residues. After removal of 0 bases from V and 2 bases from J, the junction contained 2 bases not matched to a gene. CDR3 nucleotides: TGTGCCAGCAGCTTGGCTGGACAGGGGGCCTACGAGCAGTACTTC. Translation: CASSLAGQGAYEQYF.

The chain uses TRBV6-1 and TRBJ2-2, with 10 bases fitting TRBD2. This CDR3 is built from 14 residues. In germline, CDR1 is MNHNS, CDR2 SASEGT. V gave up 8 bases and J gave up 5 bases; unmatched junction bases: 5. CDR3 loop: CASYGLAATGELFF. The CDR3 bases are TGTGCCAGCTACGGACTAGCGGCAACCGGGGAGCTGTTTTTT.

The CDR3 loop reads CASSVARVRGSGNEQFF. The CDR3 nucleotides read TGTGCCAGCAGCGTAGCTAGGGTCAGGGGGTCCGGCAATGAGCAGTTCTTC. The chain has TRBV9 and TRBJ2-1; TRBD1 aligns across 7 bases. The CDR3 has 17 amino acids. After removal of 0 bases from V and 6 bases from J, the junction contained 12 bases not matched to a gene. Germline V CDR1 and CDR2: SGDLS, YYNGEE.

The rearrangement joins TRBV25-1 to TRBJ2-5; 8 bases fit TRBD1. The CDR3 consists of 13 residues. Germline V lookup: CDR1 MGHDK, CDR2 SYGVNS. The J segment lost 5 bases and the V segment lost 4 bases, leaving 3 bases of the junction unmatched. The CDR3 coding sequence is TGTGCCAGCAGTGTTTACAGGGGGGAGACCCAGTACTTC. It is translated as CASSVYRGETQYF.

This chain links TRBV5-1 with TRBJ1-1, with D possibly being TRBD1 (5 bases). Trimming left V 5 bases short and J 1 base short, with 21 bases between. The CDR3 covers 17 residues. Germline assignment: CDR1 SGHRS and CDR2 YFSETQ. CDR3 amino acids: CASRYPHDSPWNTEAFF. CDR3 DNA: TGCGCCAGCAGGTACCCCCATGACAGCCCGTGGAACACTGAAGCTTTCTTT.

This chain joins TRBV30 and TRBJ1-3; TRBD1 aligns across 8 bases. Germline V CDR1 and CDR2: GTSNPN, SVGIG (reference sequence). This CDR3 is 14 amino acids long. Trimming at V came to 2 bases and at J to 2 bases, leaving 2 bases not matched to a gene. CDR3 sequence: CAWSQGAAGNTIYF. The CDR3 DNA reads as TGTGCCTGGAGTCAGGGGGCAGCTGGAAACACCATATATTTT.

V is TRBV6-1 and J is TRBJ2-3; 7 bases align to TRBD2. Trimming took 7 bases from V and 4 from J; bases not matched to a gene: 11. CDR1 is MNHNS, CDR2 SASEGT, per germline. The CDR3 runs 15 residues. CDR3 sequence: CASTMGGSGPDTQYF. For the CDR3, the DNA is TGTGCCAGCACCATGGGGGGGAGTGGTCCAGATACGCAGTATTTT.

The V call is TRBV7-3, the J call TRBJ1-3; D perhaps matches TRBD1 (5 bases). Per germline, CDR1 SGHTA and CDR2 FQGTGA. V lost 2 bases to trimming and J lost 0 bases, with 11 bases between them. There are 16 residues in the CDR3. This CDR3 is CASSLLRGLSGNTIYF. DNA for the CDR3: TGTGCCAGCAGCTTATTAAGGGGCCTCTCTGGAAACACCATATATTTT.

V gene TRBV5-6 combines with J gene TRBJ2-7; 10 bases align to TRBD2. The germline gives CDR1 SGHDT, CDR2 YYEEEE. This CDR3 contains 13 residues. J gave up 5 bases and V 5 bases, and 4 bases lay outside the gene matches. In nucleotides, the CDR3 is TGTGCCAGCAGGCTAGCGGGAGCGGACGAGCAGTACTTC. Its protein product is CASRLAGADEQYF.